Presented here are 12 T cell receptor beta chains from one specimen sequenced in a study of CD8+ T cells in alopecia areata. Sequencing relied on a cDNA template that was reverse transcribed from extracted RNA. The data were produced by immunoSEQ multiplex PCR, yet TCRdb's version contains in-frame clones alone and is incomplete. The sample shows 150,000 to 200,000 clones, about half of them seen only once. Treatment denoted: oral pan-JAK inhibitor, 5-10 mg twice daily. The sample consisted of CD8+ T cells sorted from blood, taken around week 53, from a patient treated with tofacitinib. These receptor sequences come from a human donor with alopecia areata.

This chain joins TRBV7-9 and TRBJ2-3; 9 nucleotides line up with TRBD2. V lost 5 bases to trimming and J lost 4 bases; unmatched junction nucleotides: 13. Germline V CDR1 and CDR2: SEHNR, FQNEAQ (reference sequence). CDR3 length equals 17 residues. The CDR3 DNA sequence: TGTGCCAGCAGCCACCCGCAGGGACTAGCCACCGCAGATACGCAGTATTTT. It translates to CASSHPQGLATADTQYF.

The chain joins TRBV5-4 to TRBJ2-2, with D perhaps given as TRBD1 or TRBD2 (5 bases each). Per germline, CDR1 SGHNT and CDR2 YYREEE (reference sequence). There are 15 residues in the CDR3. Trimming took 0 bases from V and 6 from J, leaving 12 bases between them. Written as DNA, the CDR3 is TGTGCCAGCAGCTTGGAGTTCGGGGCGGCCGGGGAGCTGTTTTTT. Translation gives CASSLEFGAAGELFF.

The CDR3 sequence is CASSLGAGTDTQYF. DNA of the CDR3: TGTGCCAGCAGCTTAGGCGCGGGGACAGATACGCAGTATTTT. The chain has TRBV11-2 and TRBJ2-3, with D tentatively TRBD2 (6 bases). This CDR3 is built from 14 residues. Per germline, CDR1 SGHAT and CDR2 FQNNGV. The V end was cut by 1 base, the J end by 3 bases, with 8 bases between.

This clone was seen once. J is TRBJ2-7 and V is TRBV7-9; tentatively, D is TRBD1 (6 bases). CDR3 length: 14 amino acids. Trimming shortened V by 3 bases and J by 2 bases, and 11 bases separated the two germline ends. Germline CDR1 is SEHNR and CDR2 is FQNEAQ (reference sequence). CDR3 residues: CASSFGDNPYEQYF. Here the CDR3 DNA reads TGTGCCAGCAGCTTCGGGGACAACCCCTACGAGCAGTACTTC. Based on the CDR3 plus reference TRBV7-9 and TRBJ2-7, the full variable domain is DTGVSQNPRHKITKRGQNVTFRCDPISEHNRLYWYRQTLGQGPEFLTYFQNEAQLEKSRLLSDRFSAERPKGSFSTLEIQRTEQGDSAMYLCASSFGDNPYEQYFGPGTRLTVT.

This sequence joins TRBV30 and TRBJ1-2; TRBD1 matches 7 bases. Per the germline V gene, CDR1 is GTSNPN and CDR2 is SVGIG (reference sequence). The ends lost 4 bases at V and 10 bases at J; junction bases unmatched: 9. The CDR3 is 12 residues long. The CDR3 loop reads CAWNNPGTAYTF. For the CDR3, the DNA is TGTGCCTGGAACAATCCCGGGACAGCCTACACCTTC.

The chain carries TRBV5-1 and TRBJ2-5; TRBD1 agrees at 7 bases. The CDR3 covers 14 residues. Unmatched junction bases numbered 8, after V lost 4 bases and J lost 5 bases. Germline V gene data show CDR1 as SGHRS and CDR2 as YFSETQ. The CDR3 nucleotides are TGCGCCAGCAGCCCATACCGACAGGGCGAGACCCAGTACTTC. It yields the protein CASSPYRQGETQYF. The whole variable domain, filled in from reference TRBV5-1 and TRBJ2-5, reads KAGVTQTPRYLIKTRGQQVTLSCSPISGHRSVSWYQQTPGQGLQFLFEYFSETQRNKGNFPGRFSGRQFSNSRSEMNVSTLELGDSALYLCASSPYRQGETQYFGPGTRLLVL.

This clone was detected only a few times. The junction shows a germline mismatch at one end, possibly a read error. The chain joins TRBV4-2 to TRBJ2-7, with D perhaps being TRBD1 or TRBD2 (5 bases each). The CDR3 has 16 amino acids. The germline V gene has CDR1 LGHNA and CDR2 YNFKEQ. DNA for the CDR3: TGTGCCAGCAGCCAAGAGTCACTAGGGAGACTCAAGGGGATTGTCTTC. Its protein is CASSQESLGRLKGIVF.

This clone was detected a few times. The gene calls are TRBV2 and TRBJ1-1, with a possible D match to TRBD1 (6 bases). Germline CDR1 is SNHLY and CDR2 is FYNNEI. The CDR3 runs 13 residues. Trimming took off 10 bases at V and 8 bases at J, with 20 bases between the two ends. The DNA for the CDR3 is TGTGCCAACCCAAAGGAAGGGGGGGCCGAAGCTTTCTTT. Residues: CANPKEGGAEAFF.

The table lists this clone with a few counts. The genes are TRBV6-5 and TRBJ2-7, with D perhaps matching TRBD2 (5 bases). Trimming stripped 0 bases from V and 7 bases from J, with 13 bases between. CDR3 size: 14 residues. Germline values: CDR1 MNHEY, CDR2 SVGAGI. CDR3 region: CASSYSGPSGEQYF. The CDR3 DNA follows: TGTGCCAGCAGTTACTCCGGACCCTCGGGGGAGCAGTACTTC.

V gene TRBV30 combines with J gene TRBJ1-2; possibly TRBD1 for D (5 bases). The CDR3 extends over 13 amino acids. Deletions cut 0 bases from V and 2 bases from J, with 7 bases between. Germline CDR1 GTSNPN, CDR2 SVGIG (reference sequence). CDR3 DNA: TGTGCCTGGAGTGTAGGGACCAACTATGGCTACACCTTC. Protein product: CAWSVGTNYGYTF.

This clone has a single count. The chain uses TRBV15 and TRBJ2-3, with TRBD1 identical over 7 bases. The V segment lost 0 bases and the J segment 2 bases; nucleotides outside the gene matches: 8. This CDR3 has 17 residues. CDR1 and CDR2 from the germline V gene are LNHNV and YYDKDF (reference sequence). The CDR3 spells CATSRDEGGLDTDTQYF. The CDR3, as DNA: TGTGCCACCAGCAGAGATGAAGGGGGCCTCGACACAGATACGCAGTATTTT.

This clone was recorded a few times. The rearrangement joins TRBV4-1 to TRBJ2-3; 7 nucleotides agree with TRBD1. This CDR3 has 14 amino acids. Trimming removed 4 bases from V and 6 bases from J; junction bases left unmatched: 7. In germline, CDR1 is MGHRA, CDR2 YSYEKL. The CDR3 loop reads CASSPDREEDTQYF. DNA of the CDR3: TGCGCCAGCAGCCCAGACAGGGAAGAGGATACGCAGTATTTT.